This TCR beta chain is drawn from a study of cytomegalovirus exposure and HLA in healthy donors. V shed 5 bases and J shed 3 bases, with 4 bases lying between them. The CDR3 totals 11 residues. CDR1 SEHNR and CDR2 FQNEAQ come from the germline V gene (reference sequence). Both 60 Vbeta primers and 13 Jbeta primers went into the PCR. Assay used: immunoSEQ multiplex PCR; TCRdb lists only in-frame clones, some missing. The sample has 180,000 or so clones, about 80% seen once; the top ten hold around 1.9%. This chain uses TRBV7-9 with TRBJ1-1, with D unclear. The sample was PBMCs. This clonotype originated in a woman younger than 45 in good health and CMV-seronegative. The CDR3 sequence is CASSRDTEAFF. CDR3 bases: TGTGCCAGCAGCCGGGACACTGAAGCTTTCTTT.